Below, one T cell receptor beta chain is given with its context. Its antigen has not been determined. Base qualities are not recorded, but no much larger clone differs from it by a single base. This specimen comes from a study of shared clonotypes between healthy human individuals (dated by TCRdb to 2020 to 2021). With regard to the full study: A couple of women and a few men aged 18 to 49 years were included in the cohort. For each donor, CD4 naive and CD4 memory were each run on three plates, CD8 naive on two plates, and CD8 memory on one plate. To estimate repertoire size and how much clonotypes are shared between individuals, the study performed deep sequencing of blood TCR repertoires from roughly five healthy adults. Libraries were prepared and TCR repertoires were sequenced by different laboratories using diverse techniques, in order to increase sequencing depth and limit assay-specific biases. Per donor, leukapheresis produced somewhere between about 0.85 and 9.5 billion PBMCs. What the research found in general, with its limitations: Compared with non-shared clonotypes, the clonotypes found in all four sorted-subset donors had higher generation probabilities. Pairwise subsampling led to the expectation that sequencing depth would affect the degree of clonotype sharing among donors. Sampling was restricted to blood, and TCR repertoires in tissue are likely to differ from TCR repertoires in blood. Rarefaction of sorted-subset datasets indicated incomplete sequencing despite the large sequencing depth. Across four donors, about 5.2% of naive CD4, approximately 4% of naive CD8, 2% to 2.5% of memory CD4, and roughly 0.41% of memory CD8 clonotypes were shared. Because the study included only a small number of donors, the genetic and exposure-history diversity represented was limited. Larger estimated clonotype richness was generally found for naive subsets than for memory subsets.

Healthy HIV-negative adults with no recently reported acute infections or vaccinations were included as donors. Every donor was a Caucasian adult living in Nashville, Tennessee, USA. CD4+ T cells were enriched through magnetic negative selection, after which naive cells were positively selected on CD45RA and the remaining negative fraction served as the memory subset. Blood was obtained by leukapheresis, after which PBMCs were separated by Ficoll-Histopaque density gradient centrifugation and cryopreserved in liquid nitrogen vapor phase. Purity and quantity of every magnetically sorted T cell population were checked by analytical flow cytometry. Each sorted fraction had its genomic DNA isolated and then quantified by UV absorbance on a Nanodrop 2000c. The junction carries 4 bases between V and J, which are trimmed by 2 bases and 5 bases respectively. The CDR3 measures 11 amino acids from cysteine to phenylalanine. Only CDR3 DNA is held: 33 bases, read in frame from base 1. CDR1 and CDR2 (SEHNR, FQNEAQ) derive from the germline V gene (reference sequence).

TCR CDR3 regions were amplified from genomic DNA by multiplex PCR using the deep immunoSEQ assay. Extracted genomic DNA from each cell subset was spread evenly across all wells of several immunoSEQ 96-well plates, with each plate serving as a replicate. For sorted subsets, 150 to 200 ng genomic DNA, equal to tens of thousands of T cell genomes, was loaded into each replicate PCR. Purified libraries were quantified with a Qubit 3.0 fluorometer, sized on a Bioanalyzer 2100, and re-quantified with the KAPA Library Quantification kit. Every immunoSEQ 96-well plate was sequenced on a dedicated single-read 150-cycle Illumina NextSeq 550 flow cell. The paper's data handling went like this. The immunoSEQ output contained only junctional sequences without quality scores, so filtering could not match that applied to full-length reads. To assign V/J genes and CDR3, sequences were annotated using PyIR, a Python wrapper for IgBLAST v1.9, with IMGT germline references. Reads were removed for weak V/J assignments (E-value above 1e-6), missing CDR3, stop codons, out-of-frame junctions, or ambiguous translated residues. V3J clonotypes were defined as sequences sharing the same inferred V gene, J gene, and CDR3 amino acid sequence. Percentage overlap between repertoires was calculated by dividing the number of shared unique clonotypes by the size of the smaller repertoire. Three approaches were used to assess repertoire richness: RTK rarefaction, the Chao1 estimator, and Recon v2.1 estimates of unobserved clonotypes. Generation probabilities for all TCRbeta clonotypes obtained by the gDNA method from several donors were computed using OLGA. This immuneACCESS table, as held by TCRdb, lists in-frame sequences with V and J called but not all clones. Of the missing ones, under half trace to an unresolved V gene in checked studies; the others have no known cause. The V and J calls and clone size were taken over from that table, and D and trimming were inferred from the DNA. The sample profile shows 2 million to 2.5 million clones; more than 90% of them were found once. Jointly, the top ten make up around 0.13% of the sample.

The clonotype comes from a man aged 18-30 years in good health. The specimen sequenced was naive CD4+ T cells sorted from blood. In the paper's terms, the cell subset or site label means: CD45RA+ positively selected. The chain employs TRBV7-9 and TRBJ2-7; confidence is insufficient to name the D gene. The nucleotide sequence is given as TGTGCCAGCAGCTTATCCCACGAGCAGTACTTC. This is translated as CASSLSHEQYF.